Sequencing of this TCR beta chain was carried out in a study of cytomegalovirus exposure and HLA in healthy donors. Study-wide findings and caveats: Cytomegalovirus-associated status was assigned to about 160 TCR beta chains.

TCRdb's table, derived via immunoSEQ multiplex PCR, lists solely in-frame clones and lacks some. This sample carries tens of thousands of clones, about 85% of them seen once, and the ten largest clones take around 3%. Germline V gives CDR1 SGHNT, CDR2 YYREEE (reference sequence). Trimming cost V 3 bases and J 1 base; bases outside gene matches: 4. This CDR3 is 14 amino acids long. This clone has just one count. Its antigen is not known. This clonotype was sampled from a man aged 25-40 years in good health and CMV-seronegative. Sequenced material: PBMCs. The genes are TRBV5-4 and TRBJ2-7, with 7 bases matching TRBD2. The CDR3 loop reads CASSSGLTSYEQYV. CDR3 bases: TGTGCCAGCAGCTCGGGACTAACATCCTACGAGCAGTACGTC.